The text below deals with one T cell receptor beta chain. Its antigen is not identified. This table comes from immunoSEQ multiplex PCR, and its TCRdb copy is limited to in-frame clones, with some not included. The top ten clones hold 0.79% of a sample with some 73,000 clones, 84% of them seen once. Germline V gene sequence: CDR1 MNHNS, CDR2 SASEGT. CDR3 length equals 16 residues. Between the trimmed V and J ends, which lost 0 bases and 4 bases, there was a span of 13 bases. This specimen belongs to a study of radiotherapy plus CTLA-4 blockade in lung cancer. The study's findings and limits: An expansion of tumor-derived TCR clones occurred in blood after radiotherapy plus ipilimumab.

The TCR comes from a human donor with non-small cell lung cancer who had stable disease on radiotherapy plus ipilimumab. Sample: peripheral blood, taken from a patient treated with radiotherapy plus ipilimumab. The rearrangement uses TRBV6-1 and TRBJ1-5; D is unclear. CDR3 loop: CASSEAPGLENQPQHF. CDR3 bases: TGTGCCAGCAGTGAAGCCCCGGGATTGGAGAATCAGCCCCAGCATTTT.